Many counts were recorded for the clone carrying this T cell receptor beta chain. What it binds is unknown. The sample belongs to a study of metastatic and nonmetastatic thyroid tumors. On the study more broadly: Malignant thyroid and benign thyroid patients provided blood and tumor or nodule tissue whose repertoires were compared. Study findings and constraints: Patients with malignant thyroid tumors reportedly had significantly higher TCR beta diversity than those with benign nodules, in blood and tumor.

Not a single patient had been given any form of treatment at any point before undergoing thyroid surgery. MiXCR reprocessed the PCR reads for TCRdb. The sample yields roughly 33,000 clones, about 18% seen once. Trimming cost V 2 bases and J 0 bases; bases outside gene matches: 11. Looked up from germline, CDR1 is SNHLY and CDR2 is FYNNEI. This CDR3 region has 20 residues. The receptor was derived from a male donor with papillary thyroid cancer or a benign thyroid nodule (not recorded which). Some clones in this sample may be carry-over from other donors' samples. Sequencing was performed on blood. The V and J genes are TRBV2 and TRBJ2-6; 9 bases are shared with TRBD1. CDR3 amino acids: CASSELGTGWLLSGANVLTF. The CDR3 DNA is TGTGCCAGCAGTGAACTTGGGACAGGGTGGCTGCTCTCTGGGGCCAACGTCCTGACTTTC.